This T cell receptor beta chain originates from a study of CD8 T cells in ankylosing spondylitis. Study-level findings and limits: A subset of motif variants has previously been described in the synovial fluid and blood of reactive arthritis. Matched ankylosing spondylitis synovial fluid reportedly contained a significantly enriched population of disease-linked clones. Disease-linked clones bore a CD8+ phenotype, appearing relatively rarely in peripheral blood.

V gave up 0 bases and J gave up 9 bases; unmatched junction bases: 8. This CDR3 comprises 15 residues. This clonotype was observed at least ten times. The antigen is not known. Quantitative 5'-RACE was performed with molecular barcodes, and it yielded the TCR beta libraries. TCRdb re-called the 5' RACE reads through MiXCR, storing one row per CDR3 protein. The repertoire holds about 31,000 distinct CDR3 sequences, with around 7.2% as singletons. The J gene is TRBJ2-1, the V gene TRBV12-3 or TRBV12-4, with TRBD2 matching over 7 bases. The receptor comes from a male donor with ankylosing spondylitis or in good health (not recorded which). Sequencing input: blood, either unsorted or a sorted T cell fraction (not recorded which). CDR3 sequence: CASSLAGGPGTEQFF. For the CDR3, the DNA is TGTGCCAGCAGTTTAGCGGGAGGGCCTGGAACTGAGCAGTTCTTC.